A selection of T cell receptor beta chains follows, all from one sample in a study of beta chain features in type 1 diabetes. Sequencing used immunoSEQ multiplex PCR; TCRdb keeps in-frame clones, though not all of them. The sample has some 250,000 clones; approximately 14% are singletons. The sequenced sample consisted of naive CD4+ T cells from blood. The receptors shown here come from a man aged 30-40 years with type 1 diabetes. The CDR3 runs from the conserved cysteine through the conserved F or W. D genes are given only for firm matches. Clone size is not always given. Where it is, it says once, few, many or a class for expanded clones.

few	TRBV11-2	NA	TRBJ2-3	CASSLVWSSTDTQYF	TGTGCCAGCAGCTTAGTTTGGAGTAGCACAGATACGCAGTATTTT
NA	TRBV4-2	NA	TRBJ2-5	CASSQIGEETQYF	TGTGCCAGCAGTCAAATCGGAGAGGAGACCCAGTACTTC
NA	TRBV5-1	TRBD2	TRBJ2-7	CASSRGPSGSHEQYF	TGCGCCAGCAGCCGGGGACCTAGCGGGAGTCACGAGCAGTACTTC
NA	TRBV11-2	TRBD2	TRBJ2-1	CASSTRTSGRARGRKQFF	TGTGCCAGCAGCACCCGGACTAGCGGGAGGGCCCGGGGGCGGAAGCAGTTCTTC
NA	TRBV5-1	TRBD2	TRBJ2-1	CASSTGLAGNNEQFF	TGCGCCAGCAGCACAGGACTAGCGGGAAACAATGAGCAGTTCTTC
few	TRBV15	NA	TRBJ1-5	CATSRDSRPQHF	TGTGCCACCAGCAGAGATTCCCGGCCCCAGCATTTT
few	TRBV23-1	NA	TRBJ1-5	CASSRGGVDSNQPQHF	TGCGCCAGCAGTCGGGGGGGGGTGGATAGCAATCAGCCCCAGCATTTT
NA	TRBV27	TRBD1	TRBJ1-2	CASSLSRTQGPFYGYTF	TGTGCCAGCAGTTTATCACGAACACAGGGGCCGTTCTATGGCTACACCTTC
NA	TRBV27	TRBD1	TRBJ2-1	CASSPTWTGRHEQFF	TGTGCCAGCAGTCCGACCTGGACAGGGAGGCATGAGCAGTTCTTC
NA	TRBV27	TRBD1	TRBJ1-1	CASSPWTGNTEAFF	TGTGCCAGCAGCCCCTGGACAGGGAACACTGAAGCTTTCTTT
few	TRBV30	TRBD2	TRBJ2-1	CAWSGGTSPYNEQFF	TGTGCCTGGAGTGGCGGGACTAGCCCCTACAATGAGCAGTTCTTC
NA	TRBV6-1	TRBD2	TRBJ2-1	CASSRAGPFNEQFF	TGTGCCAGCAGTAGAGCGGGGCCATTCAATGAGCAGTTCTTC
NA	TRBV19	NA	TRBJ1-2	CASSPAGRGYTF	TGTGCCAGTAGCCCCGCGGGTCGTGGCTACACCTTC
few	TRBV4-1	NA	TRBJ2-1	CASSQMASADNEQFF	TGCGCCAGCAGCCAAATGGCTAGCGCCGACAATGAGCAGTTCTTC
few	TRBV30	NA	TRBJ1-2	CAWSVGREGYTF	TGTGCCTGGAGTGTTGGTCGGGAAGGCTACACCTTC
few	TRBV7-2	NA	TRBJ2-3	CASSLGDRVRYF	TGTGCCAGCAGCTTAGGTGACAGAGTACGGTATTTT
NA	TRBV2	NA	TRBJ1-2	CASSEYIPNGYTF	TGTGCCAGCAGTGAGTACATTCCGAATGGCTACACCTTC
few	TRBV30	NA	TRBJ1-5	CAWQGGGNQPQHF	TGTGCCTGGCAAGGGGGGGGCAATCAGCCCCAGCATTTT
NA	TRBV7-7	TRBD1	TRBJ2-7	CASSWGQGANYEQYF	TGTGCTAGCAGCTGGGGACAGGGGGCAAACTACGAGCAGTACTTC
NA	TRBV5-1	NA	TRBJ1-1	CASLGGEDTEAFF	TGCGCCAGCTTGGGAGGGGAGGACACTGAAGCTTTCTTT
NA	TRBV30	NA	TRBJ2-5	CAWSVNSFQETQYF	TGTGCCTGGAGTGTCAACAGTTTCCAAGAGACCCAGTACTTC
few	TRBV9	NA	TRBJ2-1	CASSVELTYNEQFF	TGTGCCAGCAGCGTAGAACTTACCTACAATGAGCAGTTCTTC
few	TRBV15	TRBD1	TRBJ2-4	CATSRDLGQKNIQYF	TGTGCCACCAGCAGAGATCTGGGACAGAAAAACATTCAGTACTTC
NA	TRBV4-2	TRBD2	TRBJ2-1	CASSPLERGSYNEQFF	TGTGCCAGCAGCCCCCTCGAGCGGGGGTCCTACAATGAGCAGTTCTTC
NA	TRBV28	NA	TRBJ2-2	CASSLNWNTGELFF	TGTGCCAGCAGTTTAAACTGGAACACCGGGGAGCTGTTTTTT
few	TRBV29-1	TRBD2	TRBJ2-3	CSVGGRGTDTQYF	TGCAGCGTTGGTGGGAGGGGTACAGATACGCAGTATTTT
few	TRBV11-2	TRBD2	TRBJ2-2	CASSSIRNSGTLFF	TGTGCCAGCAGCTCGATACGGAATAGCGGGACGCTGTTTTTT
few	TRBV7-2	TRBD2	TRBJ2-5	CASSSDALAGGPVQYF	TGTGCCAGCAGCTCCGACGCCCTAGCGGGAGGGCCGGTCCAGTACTTC
NA	TRBV25-1	NA	TRBJ2-7	CASRAASYEQYF	TGTGCCAGCAGGGCGGCGTCCTACGAGCAGTACTTC
few	TRBV5-1	TRBD1	TRBJ2-7	CASSLGSAGQGSYEQYF	TGCGCCAGCAGCTTGGGGAGTGCGGGACAGGGGTCCTACGAGCAGTACTTC
NA	TRBV5-1	NA	TRBJ2-7	CASSLVSPPREQYF	TGCGCCAGCAGCTTGGTCTCACCTCCTCGGGAGCAGTACTTC
NA	TRBV21-1	NA	TRBJ1-2	CASSKERGRDDGYTF	TGTGCCAGCAGCAAAGAGAGGGGGCGGGATGATGGCTACACCTTC
few	TRBV30	TRBD2	TRBJ2-3	CAWSGLAGETQYF	TGTGCCTGGTCGGGACTAGCGGGAGAGACGCAGTATTTT
few	TRBV6-5	TRBD1	TRBJ1-2	CASSLQGVNGYTF	TGTGCCAGCAGTCTACAGGGGGTAAATGGCTACACCTTC
NA	TRBV2	NA	TRBJ2-3	CASSVRRGDTQYF	TGTGCCAGCAGTGTGAGGAGGGGCGATACGCAGTATTTT
NA	TRBV18	TRBD1	TRBJ1-2	CASSVGDRDGGYTF	TGTGCCAGCTCCGTTGGGGACAGGGATGGCGGCTACACCTTC
few	TRBV6-5	NA	TRBJ2-3	CASSYIGQGKEDTQYF	TGTGCCAGCAGTTACATCGGCCAGGGGAAAGAAGATACGCAGTATTTT
NA	TRBV7-2	NA	TRBJ2-3	CASSRGGLNTDTQYF	TGTGCCAGCAGCCGAGGCGGGCTAAACACAGATACGCAGTATTTT
few	TRBV7-8	TRBD1	TRBJ2-1	CASRTTGGSYNEQFF	TGTGCCAGCAGAACGACAGGGGGATCCTACAATGAGCAGTTCTTC
NA	TRBV14	NA	TRBJ2-3	CASSPPTDTQYF	TGTGCCAGCAGCCCTCCCACAGATACGCAGTATTTT
NA	TRBV18	NA	TRBJ1-5	CADPGGMPQPQHF	TGTGCCGACCCGGGGGGGATGCCTCAGCCCCAGCATTTT
NA	TRBV6-5	TRBD1	TRBJ1-1	CASSSPGQGSTEAFF	TGTGCCAGCAGTTCGCCGGGACAGGGATCCACTGAAGCTTTCTTT
few	TRBV18	TRBD1	TRBJ2-7	CASSPRDREYEQYF	TGTGCCAGCTCACCCCGGGACAGGGAGTACGAGCAGTACTTC
NA	TRBV4-2	NA	TRBJ2-7	CASSQTPPGEPYEQYF	TGTGCCAGCAGCCAAACCCCCCCCGGGGAGCCCTACGAGCAGTACTTC
NA	TRBV6-5	TRBD1	TRBJ2-7	CASSPRTGTGEQYF	TGTGCCAGCAGTCCCAGGACAGGGACGGGGGAGCAGTACTTC
NA	TRBV7-2	TRBD1	TRBJ2-5	CASSLAPAGGLGETQYF	TGTGCCAGCAGCTTAGCGCCGGCAGGGGGTCTTGGAGAGACCCAGTACTTC
few	TRBV7-9	TRBD1	TRBJ2-4	CASSRDRADIQYF	TGTGCCAGCAGCCGGGACAGGGCCGACATTCAGTACTTC
few	TRBV30	NA	TRBJ2-5	CAWSEGVQETQYF	TGTGCCTGGAGTGAAGGGGTCCAAGAGACCCAGTACTTC